These 13 T cell receptor beta chains were all obtained from the same sample, sequenced in a study of T cell responses to AZD1222 COVID-19 vaccine. Data came from immunoSEQ multiplex PCR; TCRdb stores just in-frame clones and leaves some out. This table holds around 150,000 clones, more than 85% found once. The sample here was peripheral blood, taken 28 days after the second AZD1222 dose. These receptors came from an adult who received the AZD1222 COVID-19 vaccine.

The rearrangement uses TRBV27 and TRBJ1-2; TRBD1 matches 9 bases. Looked up from germline, CDR1 is MNHEY and CDR2 is SMNVEV (reference sequence). CDR3 length: 15 amino acids. With V trimmed by 2 bases and J by 2 bases, 3 bases remained unmatched. CDR3 coding DNA: TGTGCCAGCAGTTTAGAGGGGACAGGGAACTATGGCTACACCTTC. It yields the protein CASSLEGTGNYGYTF.

The J gene is TRBJ2-2, the V gene TRBV30, with 9 bases aligning to TRBD2. The CDR3 is 21 residues long. Trimming took 0 bases from V and 2 from J; bases not matched to a gene: 19. The V gene's germline CDR1 is GTSNPN and CDR2 SVGIG (reference sequence). CDR3 protein: CAWSVPPVYPLTSGNTGELFF. In DNA, the CDR3 is TGTGCCTGGAGTGTACCCCCAGTGTACCCCCTGACTAGCGGAAACACCGGGGAGCTGTTTTTT. Full variable domain (rest looked up from reference TRBV30 and TRBJ2-2): SQTIHQWPATLVQPVGSPLSLECTVEGTSNPNLYWYRQAAGRGLQLLFYSVGIGQISSEVPQNLSASRPQDRQFILSSKKLLLSDSGFYLCAWSVPPVYPLTSGNTGELFFGEGSRLTVL.

The CDR3 DNA sequence: TGTGCCAGTCGAATGAACCGGGACTCAGCTATCGGCTACACCTTC. This translates into CASRMNRDSAIGYTF. V usage is TRBV19 and J usage is TRBJ1-2; D perhaps matches TRBD1 (5 bases). Germline V gene data show CDR1 as LNHDA and CDR2 as SQIVND (reference sequence). The V end was cut by 8 bases, the J end by 8 bases, with 24 bases between. This CDR3 is 15 amino acids long.

This clone was seen only once. The genes are TRBV11-1 and TRBJ2-1; 10 bases agree with TRBD2. The ends lost 0 bases at V and 15 bases at J; junction bases unmatched: 5. In germline, CDR1 is SGHAT, CDR2 FQDESV (reference sequence). This CDR3 region has 13 residues. CDR3 residues: CASSLAKAGGTFF. CDR3 bases: TGTGCCAGCAGCTTAGCGAAAGCGGGAGGGACGTTCTTC.

The chain carries TRBV27 and TRBJ1-2; D is possibly TRBD1 (6 bases). Between the trimmed V and J ends, which lost 8 bases and 1 base, there was a span of 17 bases. Germline V gene lookup returns CDR1 MNHEY and CDR2 SMNVEV (reference sequence). The CDR3 runs 15 residues. The CDR3: CASGAWDTLNYGYTF. The DNA for the CDR3 is TGTGCCAGCGGGGCTTGGGACACCCTTAACTATGGCTACACCTTC.

This clone was observed a single time. The chain recombines TRBV10-3 with TRBJ1-1; no clear D. CDR3 length: 11 amino acids. CDR1 and CDR2 from the germline V gene are ENHRY and SYGVKD. With 10 bases removed from V and 3 bases from J, the gap between germline ends came to 9 bases. CDR3 in amino acids: CATSKDTEAFF. The CDR3 DNA reads TGTGCCACTTCCAAGGACACTGAAGCTTTCTTT.

The rearrangement uses TRBV19 and TRBJ2-7, with TRBD1 identical over 8 bases. The V and J ends lost 9 bases and 5 bases, in that order; junction bases with no gene match: 9. The CDR3 has 13 amino acids. The germline V gene encodes CDR1 LNHDA and CDR2 SQIVND (reference sequence). The CDR3, as DNA: TGTGCCAGCCGGGACAGGAACTCTGACGAGCAGTACTTC. Encoded protein: CASRDRNSDEQYF.

This clone came up once. This sequence joins TRBV6-5 and TRBJ1-6, with a tentative D call TRBD1 (6 bases). Per germline, CDR1 MNHEY and CDR2 SVGAGI. The CDR3 spans 13 residues. Trimming left V 2 bases short and J 7 bases short, with 6 bases between. CDR3 protein: CASSYRGNSPLHF. The CDR3 coding sequence is TGTGCCAGCAGTTACAGGGGGAATTCACCCCTCCACTTT.

This clone came up once. The V and J genes are TRBV5-5 and TRBJ1-1; possibly TRBD1 for D (5 bases). Germline assignment: CDR1 SGHKS and CDR2 YYEKEE (reference sequence). The CDR3 runs 13 residues. V lost 5 bases and J lost 2, with 10 bases in between. The chain's CDR3 is CASSPDSNTEAFF. DNA of the CDR3: TGTGCCAGCAGTCCCGACAGCAACACTGAAGCTTTCTTT.

The rearrangement joins TRBV25-1 to TRBJ1-4, with D maybe TRBD1 (6 bases). The V and J ends lost 6 bases and 3 bases respectively, with 20 bases between them. Germline V lookup: CDR1 MGHDK, CDR2 SYGVNS. The CDR3 has 17 residues. The CDR3 sequence is CASSPRSGGWSNEKLFF. For the CDR3, the DNA is TGTGCCAGCAGCCCTCGGTCGGGGGGCTGGTCTAATGAAAAACTGTTTTTT.

The chain employs TRBV19 and TRBJ2-1; TRBD1 aligns across 8 bases. From germline, CDR1 is LNHDA and CDR2 SQIVND (reference sequence). CDR3 length: 15 residues. V lost 8 bases to trimming and J lost 2 bases; unmatched junction nucleotides: 8. Written as DNA, the CDR3 is TGTGCCAGTGGAATCGACAGGGGCGCCTACAATGAGCAGTTCTTC. Translated, it gives CASGIDRGAYNEQFF.

The chain carries TRBV6-5 and TRBJ1-1; D gene unclear. V was trimmed by 4 bases and J by 2 bases, leaving 8 bases between them. The CDR3 loop spans 13 amino acids. The germline gives CDR1 MNHEY, CDR2 SVGAGI. The CDR3 spells CASSSVLNTEAFF. CDR3 bases: TGTGCCAGCAGTTCCGTACTAAACACTGAAGCTTTCTTT.

The CDR3 DNA reads as TGTGCCAGCATAAAACCCCCGACACTGACCTCTGGGGCCAACGTCCTGACTTTC. Residues: CASIKPPTLTSGANVLTF. The chain links TRBV7-9 to TRBJ2-6; D is ambiguous. Deletions cut 7 bases from V and 0 bases from J, with 19 bases between. The CDR3 consists of 18 residues. CDR1 SEHNR and CDR2 FQNEAQ come from the germline V gene (reference sequence).